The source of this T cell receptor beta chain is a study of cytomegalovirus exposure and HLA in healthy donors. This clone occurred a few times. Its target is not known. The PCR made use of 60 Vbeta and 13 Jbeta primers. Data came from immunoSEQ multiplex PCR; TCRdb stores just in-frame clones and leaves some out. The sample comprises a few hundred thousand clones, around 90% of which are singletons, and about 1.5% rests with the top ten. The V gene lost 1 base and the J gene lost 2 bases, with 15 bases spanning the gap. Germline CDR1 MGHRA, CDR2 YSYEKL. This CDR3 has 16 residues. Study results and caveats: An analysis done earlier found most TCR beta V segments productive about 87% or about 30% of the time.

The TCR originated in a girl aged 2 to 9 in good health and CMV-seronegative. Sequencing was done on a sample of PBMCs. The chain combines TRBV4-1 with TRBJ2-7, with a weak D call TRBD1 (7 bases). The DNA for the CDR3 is TGCGCCAGCAGCCAAGGGGGGGACAGAATTACCTACGAGCAGTACTTC. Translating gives CASSQGGDRITYEQYF.